The following is a TCR beta chain sequence with its context. The CDR3 contains 14 residues. From germline, CDR1 is LGHNA and CDR2 YSLEER. The V end lost 3 bases, the J end lost 2 bases, and 10 bases lay between the germline ends. The sample is drawn from a study of OX40 agonist ivuxolimab in advanced cancers. About the study: Patients were infused with ivuxolimab every 2 weeks at 0.01 to 10 mg/kg. Dose-escalation patients' cancers were hepatocellular carcinoma, melanoma, renal cell or head and neck cancer. Therapy given before enrollment (anti-PD-1, anti-PD-L1 or anti-CTLA-4) was allowed, and 40% had some.

Clones were read by immunoSEQ multiplex PCR, and TCRdb kept only the in-frame ones, dropping some. Of tens of thousands of clones listed, 65% to 80% are singletons. The rearrangement uses TRBV4-3 and TRBJ1-2; maybe TRBD1 (5 bases). The sample here was CD4+ or CD8+ T cells sorted from blood, taken in a trial of the OX40 agonist ivuxolimab. This receptor was obtained from an adult with an advanced solid tumor such as melanoma, head and neck, liver or kidney cancer. The CDR3 region is CASSQGQQNYGYTF. The CDR3 nucleotides read TGCGCCAGCAGCCAGGGGCAGCAGAACTATGGCTACACCTTC.